The next 7 T cell receptor beta chains were all read from a single sample in a study of cytomegalovirus exposure and HLA in healthy donors. The PCR used 60 Vbeta and 13 Jbeta primers. The method was immunoSEQ multiplex PCR; TCRdb's version includes in-frame clones alone and lacks a portion of them. The sample consists of around 150,000 clones, just under 70% of them appearing once. Sequencing was done on a sample of PBMCs. These receptors were taken from a man aged 60 to 69 in good health and CMV-seronegative.

The chain is built from TRBV7-9 and TRBJ2-1; D is perhaps TRBD2 (5 bases). The V gene lost 4 bases and the J gene lost 3 bases, with 7 bases spanning the gap. Germline V lookup: CDR1 SEHNR, CDR2 FQNEAQ (reference sequence). This CDR3 contains 13 residues. DNA of the CDR3: TGTGCCAGCAGCTCCCGGGACTACAATGAGCAGTTCTTC. Encoded protein: CASSSRDYNEQFF.

This chain uses TRBV11-3 with TRBJ2-1, with a tentative D call TRBD1 (6 bases). V shed 0 bases and J shed 2 bases, with 8 bases lying between them. The germline V gene has CDR1 SGHNT and CDR2 YENEEA. CDR3 length equals 15 residues. This CDR3 reads CASSLDGQPYNEQFF. The CDR3 region has the DNA TGTGCCAGCAGCTTAGACGGACAGCCCTACAATGAGCAGTTCTTC.

The V gene is TRBV19, the J gene TRBJ2-5, with TRBD2 matching over 12 bases. The germline V gene has CDR1 LNHDA and CDR2 SQIVND (reference sequence). CDR3 length: 14 amino acids. The J segment lost 5 bases and the V segment lost 8 bases, leaving 6 bases of the junction unmatched. CDR3 amino acids: CASATTSGRETQYF. The CDR3 DNA reads TGTGCCAGTGCTACCACTAGCGGGAGGGAGACCCAGTACTTC.

The chain links TRBV11-3 to TRBJ2-2, with 15 bases that match TRBD2. The germline CDR1 and CDR2 sequences are SGHNT and YENEEA. The CDR3 spans 19 residues. With 4 bases clipped from V and 2 bases from J, the junction kept 8 bases outside the gene matches. The chain's CDR3 is CASSSREGLAGGNTGELFF. The CDR3 DNA sequence: TGTGCCAGCAGCTCCCGCGAGGGACTAGCGGGAGGTAACACCGGGGAGCTGTTTTTT.

The V gene is TRBV18, the J gene TRBJ2-7; 10 nucleotides match TRBD1. The CDR3 contains 16 residues. The germline gives CDR1 KGHSH, CDR2 LQKENI. Losses at the gene ends were 0 bases for V and 0 bases for J; bases not matched to a gene: 2. As DNA, the CDR3 is TGTGCCAGCTCACCACCCCGGGACAGGGGCTCCTACGAGCAGTACTTC. Residues: CASSPPRDRGSYEQYF.

The rearrangement links TRBV7-9 to TRBJ2-1; maybe TRBD2 (5 bases). The CDR3 loop spans 11 amino acids. Germline V lookup: CDR1 SEHNR, CDR2 FQNEAQ (reference sequence). The CDR3 is CGGSPYNEQFF. The CDR3 DNA follows: TGTGGAGGGAGCCCCTACAATGAGCAGTTCTTC. The full variable domain, rest sourced from reference TRBV7-9 and TRBJ2-1, is DTGVSQNPRHKITKRGQNVTFRCDPISEHNRLYWYRQTLGQGPEFLTYFQNEAQLEKSRLLSDRFSAERPKGSFSTLEIQRTEQGDSAMYLCGGSPYNEQFFGPGTRLTVL.

The rearrangement joins TRBV5-4 to TRBJ2-5; D possibly corresponds to TRBD2 (6 bases). With 2 bases removed from V and 11 bases from J, the gap between germline ends came to 19 bases. CDR1 is SGHNT and CDR2 is YYREEE in the germline V gene (reference sequence). CDR3 length: 14 amino acids. CDR3: CASSLGPWEAVQYF. As DNA, the CDR3 is TGTGCCAGCAGCTTAGGCCCTTGGGAGGCAGTGCAGTACTTC.